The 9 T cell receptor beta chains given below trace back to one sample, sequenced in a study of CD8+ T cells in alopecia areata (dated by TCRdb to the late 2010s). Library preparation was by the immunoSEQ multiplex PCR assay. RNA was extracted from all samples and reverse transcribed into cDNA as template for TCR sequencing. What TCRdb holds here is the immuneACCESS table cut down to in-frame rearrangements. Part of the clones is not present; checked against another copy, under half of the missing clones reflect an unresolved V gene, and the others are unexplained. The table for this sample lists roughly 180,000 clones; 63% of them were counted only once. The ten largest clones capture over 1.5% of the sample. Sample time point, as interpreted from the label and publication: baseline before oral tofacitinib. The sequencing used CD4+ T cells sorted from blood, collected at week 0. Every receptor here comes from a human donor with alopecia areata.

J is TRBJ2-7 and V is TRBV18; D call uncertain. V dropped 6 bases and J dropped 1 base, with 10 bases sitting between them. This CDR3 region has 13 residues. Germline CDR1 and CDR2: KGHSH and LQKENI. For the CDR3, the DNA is TGTGCCAGCTCCCGTGACGGATCCTACGAGCAGTACTTC. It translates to CASSRDGSYEQYF.

The CDR3 loop is CASAPDRLKAYTF. CDR3 DNA: TGTGCCAGCGCACCCGACAGGCTTAAGGCCTACACCTTC. The V and J genes are TRBV27 and TRBJ1-2, with a weak D call TRBD1 (6 bases). The CDR3 spans 13 residues. V was clipped by 8 bases and J by 10 bases, with 20 bases between them. Germline loops: CDR1 MNHEY, CDR2 SMNVEV (reference sequence).

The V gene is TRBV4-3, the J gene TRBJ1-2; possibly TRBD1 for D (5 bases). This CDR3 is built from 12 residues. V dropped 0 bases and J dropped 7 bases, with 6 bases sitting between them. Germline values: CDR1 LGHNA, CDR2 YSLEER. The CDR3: CASSQDQGGYTF. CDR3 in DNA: TGCGCCAGCAGCCAAGATCAGGGTGGCTACACCTTC.

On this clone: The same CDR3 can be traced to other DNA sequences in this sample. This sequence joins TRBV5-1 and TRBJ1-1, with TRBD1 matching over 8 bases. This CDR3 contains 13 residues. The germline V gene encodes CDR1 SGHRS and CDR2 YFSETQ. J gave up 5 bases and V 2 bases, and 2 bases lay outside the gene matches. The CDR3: CASSFDRGTEAFF. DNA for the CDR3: TGCGCCAGCAGCTTCGACAGGGGAACTGAAGCTTTCTTT.

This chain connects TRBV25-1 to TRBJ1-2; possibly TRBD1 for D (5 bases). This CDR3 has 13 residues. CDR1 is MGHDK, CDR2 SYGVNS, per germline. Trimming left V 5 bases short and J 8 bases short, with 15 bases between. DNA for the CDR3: TGTGCCAGCAGTCTACCCGGGGCCGAGGGCTACACCTTC. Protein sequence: CASSLPGAEGYTF.

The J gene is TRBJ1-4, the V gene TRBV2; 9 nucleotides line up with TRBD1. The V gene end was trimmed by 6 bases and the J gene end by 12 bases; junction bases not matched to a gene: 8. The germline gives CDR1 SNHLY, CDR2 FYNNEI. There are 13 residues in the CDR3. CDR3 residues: CASSGQGSGELFF. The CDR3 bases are TGTGCCAGCAGCGGACAGGGGAGTGGGGAACTGTTTTTT.

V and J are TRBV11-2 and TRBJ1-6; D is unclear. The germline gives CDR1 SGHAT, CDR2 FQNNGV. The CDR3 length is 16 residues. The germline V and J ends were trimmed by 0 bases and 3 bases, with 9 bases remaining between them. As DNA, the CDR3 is TGTGCCAGCAGCTTAGAACCTGCTATCTATAATTCACCCCTCCACTTT. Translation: CASSLEPAIYNSPLHF.

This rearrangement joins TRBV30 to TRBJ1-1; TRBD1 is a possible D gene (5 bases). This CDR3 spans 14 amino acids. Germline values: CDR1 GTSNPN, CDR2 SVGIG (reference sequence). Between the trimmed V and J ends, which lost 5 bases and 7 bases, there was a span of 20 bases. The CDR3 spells CAWYRNLMRGEAFF. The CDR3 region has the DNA TGTGCCTGGTATCGGAATCTTATGAGGGGTGAAGCTTTCTTT.

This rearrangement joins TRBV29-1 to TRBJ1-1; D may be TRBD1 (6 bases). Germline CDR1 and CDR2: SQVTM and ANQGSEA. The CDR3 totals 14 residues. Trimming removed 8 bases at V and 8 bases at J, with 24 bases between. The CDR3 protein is CSTTGMTASMEAFF. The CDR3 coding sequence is TGCAGCACAACAGGGATGACCGCAAGTATGGAAGCTTTCTTT.